The 15 T cell receptor beta chains presented below share a single source sample, sequenced in a study of shared clonotypes between healthy human individuals. Data came from immunoSEQ multiplex PCR; TCRdb stores just in-frame clones and leaves some out. The sample lists about 460,000 clones, around 77% occurring once. Sequences were obtained from PBMCs. Receptors were obtained from a woman between 35 and 50 years old in good health. Some clones in this sample may be carry-over from other donors' samples.

The chain employs TRBV7-9 and TRBJ1-2; no reliable D call. Between the trimmed V and J ends, which lost 4 bases and 7 bases, there was a span of 13 bases. CDR1 is SEHNR, CDR2 FQNEAQ, per germline (reference sequence). CDR3 length: 13 amino acids. The DNA for the CDR3 is TGTGCCAGCAGCTATGGGGAAAACGGTGGCTACACCTTC. This gives the protein CASSYGENGGYTF.

This CDR3 is CSVEEGRGYTQYF. For the CDR3, the DNA is TGCAGCGTTGAGGAGGGGAGGGGCTATACGCAGTATTTT. The chain uses TRBV29-1 and TRBJ2-3, with TRBD2 matching 7 bases. With 3 bases clipped from V and 7 bases from J, the junction kept 7 bases outside the gene matches. Germline CDR1 and CDR2: SQVTM and ANQGSEA. The CDR3 sequence is 13 residues long.

This clone was observed a handful of times. At one of its ends the junction is not consistent with the germline gene, which may arise from a read error. The chain employs TRBV7-6 and TRBJ2-1; 7 bases fit TRBD2. The germline V gene has CDR1 SGHVS and CDR2 FNYEAQ. The CDR3 consists of 17 residues. CDR3: CASSSRTRGFSHNEQFF. CDR3 DNA: TGTGCCAGCAGCTCCCGGACTAGAGGTTTCTCCCACAATGAGCAGTTCTTC.

With respect to this clone: One base separates it from a far larger clone, so it is likely a read error. This likely comes from a read error, as the CDR3 has no conserved phenylalanine or tryptophan at its end. The DNA is left out, because the CDR3 cannot be placed on it with certainty; the CDR3 is given as TCRdb lists it. The chain recombines TRBV30 with TRBJ2-3; the D call of TRBD2 is as the table states it, not checked on the DNA. The CDR3 adds up to 12 amino acids, both ends counted. From germline, CDR1 is GTSNPN and CDR2 SVGIG (reference sequence). The CDR3 is CAWGAGFHSVYS.

CDR3 bases: TGTGCCAGCTCATGGGGCGGGAGAGGGACCTACAATGAGCAGTTCTTC. Amino acid sequence: CASSWGGRGTYNEQFF. The J gene is TRBJ2-1, the V gene TRBV18, with 7 bases aligning to TRBD2. The CDR3 runs 16 residues. J gave up 2 bases and V 5 bases, and 9 bases lay outside the gene matches. CDR1 is KGHSH and CDR2 is LQKENI in the germline V gene.

This clone was recorded many times. This chain joins TRBV19 and TRBJ2-1, with D possibly being TRBD1 (5 bases). Per germline, CDR1 LNHDA and CDR2 SQIVND (reference sequence). The CDR3 spans 16 residues. Trimming shortened V by 6 bases and J by 6 bases, and 21 bases separated the two germline ends. CDR3 protein: CASRSLEAQGTNEQFF. CDR3 in DNA: TGTGCCAGTAGATCTCTAGAGGCCCAGGGAACCAATGAGCAGTTCTTC. Full variable domain (remainder filled in from reference TRBV19 and TRBJ2-1): DGGITQSPKYLFRKEGQNVTLSCEQNLNHDAMYWYRQDPGQGLRLIYYSQIVNDFQKGDIAEGYSVSREKKESFPLTVTSAQKNPTAFYLCASRSLEAQGTNEQFFGPGTRLTVL.

This clone came up once. This chain links TRBV7-3 with TRBJ2-5, with TRBD2 as a possible D gene (6 bases). Germline assignment: CDR1 SGHTA and CDR2 FQGTGA. This CDR3 has 15 residues. V lost 7 bases and J 3 bases, leaving 18 bases between the germline ends. As DNA, the CDR3 is TGTGCCAGCAAAAACTCGGCGGGACCAAAAGAGACCCAGTACTTC. Translation gives CASKNSAGPKETQYF.

J is TRBJ1-1 and V is TRBV7-2; D gene unclear. Germline loops: CDR1 SGHTA, CDR2 FQGNSA. Trimming took 5 bases from V and 2 from J, leaving 12 bases between them. The CDR3 runs 14 residues. CDR3 region: CASSPGSSNTEAFF. CDR3 in DNA: TGTGCCAGCAGCCCAGGCTCCTCAAACACTGAAGCTTTCTTT. Filled out from reference TRBV7-2 and TRBJ1-1, the complete variable domain reads GAGVSQSPSNKVTEKGKDVELRCDPISGHTALYWYRQSLGQGLEFLIYFQGNSAPDKSGLPSDRFSAERTGGSVSTLTIQRTQQEDSAVYLCASSPGSSNTEAFFGQGTRLTVV.

The chain combines TRBV30 with TRBJ1-1, with D hard to call. Germline V CDR1 and CDR2: GTSNPN, SVGIG (reference sequence). The CDR3 runs 14 residues. Trimming took 0 bases from V and 1 from J, leaving 9 bases between them. DNA for the CDR3: TGTGCCTGGAGTGTACGGCAGCCGAACACTGAAGCTTTCTTT. Its protein product is CAWSVRQPNTEAFF.

The chain links TRBV5-1 to TRBJ2-3; D may be TRBD2 (6 bases). Trimming took 4 bases from V and 1 from J, leaving 16 bases between them. This CDR3 comprises 16 residues. CDR1 is SGHRS, CDR2 YFSETQ, per germline. CDR3 residues: CASSQNSGPGTDTQYF. The CDR3 DNA reads TGCGCCAGCAGCCAAAATAGCGGACCTGGCACAGATACGCAGTATTTT.

The chain has TRBV6-5 and TRBJ1-2; D uncertain. The CDR3 length is 13 residues. The V and J ends lost 6 bases and 0 bases respectively, with 8 bases between them. CDR1 is MNHEY and CDR2 is SVGAGI in the germline V gene. CDR3 coding DNA: TGTGCCAGCAGCCCTACACCTAACTATGGCTACACCTTC. Translated: CASSPTPNYGYTF.

The V and J genes are TRBV18 and TRBJ1-1; weak D call: TRBD1 (5 bases). This CDR3 contains 15 residues. Trimming took 5 bases from V and 3 from J, leaving 16 bases between them. Germline V gene lookup returns CDR1 KGHSH and CDR2 LQKENI. The CDR3, as DNA: TGTGCCAGCTCAGCCAGGGTTTCAATGGACACTGAAGCTTTCTTT. Translated, it gives CASSARVSMDTEAFF.

The CDR3, as DNA: TGTGCCACCAGCAGAGGACTAGCGGGACTCAACGAGCAGTACTTC. Translated: CATSRGLAGLNEQYF. The chain uses TRBV15 and TRBJ2-7; the match to TRBD2 covers 11 bases. This CDR3 is built from 15 residues. Per the germline V gene, CDR1 is LNHNV and CDR2 is YYDKDF (reference sequence). Unmatched junction bases numbered 4, after V lost 1 base and J lost 5 bases.

The chain has TRBV27 and TRBJ2-7; the match to TRBD1 covers 10 bases. The CDR3 is 14 amino acids. Germline CDR1 and CDR2: MNHEY and SMNVEV (reference sequence). Trimming at V came to 4 bases and at J to 3 bases, leaving 3 bases not matched to a gene. The CDR3, as DNA: TGTGCCAGCAGTTCCGGGACAGGGGACTACGAGCAGTACTTC. Translation: CASSSGTGDYEQYF.

In its sample, this clone was seen a few times. The CDR3 nucleotides are TGTGCCAGCAGCCAATGGGGGGAATTTAGCACAGATACGCAGTATTTT. Protein: CASSQWGEFSTDTQYF. The chain uses TRBV11-2 and TRBJ2-3; a possible D gene is TRBD2 (6 bases). The germline gives CDR1 SGHAT, CDR2 FQNNGV. The CDR3 sequence is 16 residues long. V was cut by 5 bases and J by 0 bases, with 15 bases left in between.